This T cell receptor (beta chain) originates from a study of blood T cell repertoires in COVID-19. Study background: Sources were T cells, B-cell-depleted T cells, or PBMCs; the material itself was cDNA or gDNA.

CDR1 and CDR2 from the germline V gene are SGHVS and FNYEAQ. The CDR3 is 13 amino acids. V was clipped by 5 bases and J by 4 bases, with 8 bases between them. TCRdb's copy holds only in-frame clones and misses some; the assay was immunoSEQ multiplex PCR. The repertoire has 150,000 to 200,000 clones, approximately 86% of them found once; the top ten carry 15% to 20%. Participants had their cohort set by participant-reported clinical history. The sample was PBMCs or T cells enriched from blood (not recorded which). The V call is TRBV7-6, the J call TRBJ2-2; D remains unclear. The TCR comes from a man aged 60 to 75 who had recovered from COVID-19. This chain's CDR3 is CASSKSSTGELFF. The CDR3 bases are TGTGCCAGCAGCAAGAGTTCCACCGGGGAGCTGTTTTTT.